This TCR beta chain derives from a study of blood T cell repertoires in COVID-19. Only in-frame clones appear in the TCRdb table, and some are missing; sequencing was by immunoSEQ multiplex PCR. The sample lists about 50,000 clones; about 88% were seen once. The CDR3 spans 18 residues. The V end was cut by 7 bases, the J end by 4 bases, with 28 bases between. Germline CDR1 is MDHEN and CDR2 is SYDVKM. The rearrangement uses TRBV28 and TRBJ1-2; possible D gene TRBD1, 6 bases. The sample consisted of peripheral blood. This sequence was found in a woman in her fifties or sixties with COVID-19, enrolled during active disease. The CDR3 sequence is CASTTLGARGLYFYGYTF. The DNA of the CDR3 is TGTGCCAGCACCACCCTGGGGGCTCGGGGATTATATTTCTATGGCTACACCTTC.